The 4 T cell receptor beta chains reported below all come from one sample, sequenced in a study of T cell responses to AZD1222 COVID-19 vaccine. TCRdb keeps only in-frame clones here, not all; method: immunoSEQ multiplex PCR. The table has approximately 140,000 clones, approximately 94% seen once. Sequences were derived from peripheral blood, sampled on day 0 of AZD1222 vaccination. Receptor source: an adult in good health.

The chain couples TRBV5-8 to TRBJ2-7; 7 bases map to TRBD1. V lost 5 bases and J lost 4; bases outside the gene matches: 18. Germline CDR1 reads SGHTS; CDR2 reads YDEGEE. CDR3 length: 17 residues. CDR3 residues: CASSWTNRHRGLYEQYF. The CDR3 region has the DNA TGTGCCAGCAGTTGGACCAACCGACACAGGGGTTTGTACGAGCAGTACTTC.

The chain uses TRBV7-2 and TRBJ1-5, with unresolved D. From germline, CDR1 is SGHTA and CDR2 FQGNSA. The V end lost 1 base, the J end lost 6 bases, and 7 bases lay between the germline ends. The length of the CDR3 is 13 residues. The CDR3: CASSLGTLQPQHF. Written as DNA, the CDR3 is TGTGCCAGCAGCTTAGGAACGCTTCAGCCCCAGCATTTT.

CDR3 loop: CASSIPKGEQYF. As DNA, the CDR3 is TGTGCCAGCAGCATACCAAAGGGCGAGCAGTACTTC. This chain links TRBV7-9 with TRBJ2-7; no firm D call. V lost 5 bases to trimming and J lost 6 bases, with 11 bases between them. The CDR3 sequence is 12 residues long. Germline V CDR1 and CDR2: SEHNR, FQNEAQ (reference sequence).

This chain connects TRBV7-6 to TRBJ2-2; TRBD2 matches 9 bases. Germline-derived CDR1 and CDR2 are SGHVS and FNYEAQ. The CDR3 has 17 amino acids. V was clipped by 5 bases and J by 4 bases; unmatched bases: 11. Here the CDR3 DNA reads TGTGCCAGCAGCACATTAGCGGGAGAGTTTGTCACCGGGGAGCTGTTTTTT. Encoded protein: CASSTLAGEFVTGELFF.